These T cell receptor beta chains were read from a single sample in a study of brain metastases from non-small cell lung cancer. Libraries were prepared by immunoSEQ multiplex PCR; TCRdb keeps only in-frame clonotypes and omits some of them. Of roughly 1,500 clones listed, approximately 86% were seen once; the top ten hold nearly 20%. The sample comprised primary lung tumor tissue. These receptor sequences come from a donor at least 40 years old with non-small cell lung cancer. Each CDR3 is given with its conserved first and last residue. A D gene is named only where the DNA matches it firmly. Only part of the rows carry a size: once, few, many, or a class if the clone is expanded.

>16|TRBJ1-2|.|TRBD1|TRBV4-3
CASSQPGDRRVEFYTF
TGCGCCAGCAGCCAACCAGGGGACAGGCGAGTAGAATTCTACACCTTC
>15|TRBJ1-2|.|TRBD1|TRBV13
CASSLSTGHNYGYTF
TGTGCCAGCAGCCTCTCGACAGGGCATAACTATGGCTACACCTTC
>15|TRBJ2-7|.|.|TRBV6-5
CASSYELGPPYEQYF
TGTGCCAGCAGTTACGAGCTGGGCCCCCCCTACGAGCAGTACTTC
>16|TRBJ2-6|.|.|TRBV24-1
CATSGLGASGANVLTF
TGTGCCACCAGTGGGTTGGGGGCTTCTGGGGCCAACGTCCTGACTTTC
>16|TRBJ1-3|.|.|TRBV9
CASSVASELRGNTIYF
TGTGCCAGCAGCGTAGCGTCAGAGCTTCGGGGAAACACCATATATTTT
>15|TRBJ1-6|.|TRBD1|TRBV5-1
CASSLGGTGRSPLHF
TGCGCCAGCAGCTTGGGCGGGACAGGGAGATCACCCCTCCACTTT
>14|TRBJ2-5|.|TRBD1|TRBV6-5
CASIWTGARETQYF
TGTGCCAGCATTTGGACAGGGGCCAGGGAGACCCAGTACTTC
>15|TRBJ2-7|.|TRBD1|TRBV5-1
CASSLAGTGTYEQYF
TGCGCCAGCAGCTTGGCCGGGACAGGGACTTACGAGCAGTACTTC
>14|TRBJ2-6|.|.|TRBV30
CAWKQARGANVLTF
TGTGCCTGGAAACAGGCCCGTGGGGCCAACGTCCTGACTTTC
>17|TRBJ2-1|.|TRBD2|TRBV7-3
CASSPLRLAGDYNEQFF
TGTGCCAGCAGCCCACTTAGACTAGCGGGCGATTACAATGAGCAGTTCTTC
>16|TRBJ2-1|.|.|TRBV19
CASSILLVTRLNEQFF
TGTGCCAGTAGTATATTGTTAGTGACTCGCTTAAATGAGCAGTTCTTC
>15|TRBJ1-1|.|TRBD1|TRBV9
CASSPEDRRYTEAFF
TGTGCCAGCAGCCCAGAGGACAGGCGATACACTGAAGCTTTCTTT
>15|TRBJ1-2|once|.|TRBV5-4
CASSLGGRANYGYTF
TGTGCCAGCAGCTTGGGCGGCAGAGCTAACTATGGCTACACCTTC
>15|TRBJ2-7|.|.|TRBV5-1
CASSLGDGWSYEQYF
TGCGCCAGCAGCTTAGGGGACGGCTGGTCCTACGAGCAGTACTTC
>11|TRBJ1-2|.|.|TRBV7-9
CASSRGYGYTF
TGTGCCAGCTCGAGGGGCTATGGCTACACCTTC
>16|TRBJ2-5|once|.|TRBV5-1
CASSSQGRGTSETQYF
TGCGCCAGCAGTTCACAGGGGAGGGGAACCTCAGAGACCCAGTACTTC
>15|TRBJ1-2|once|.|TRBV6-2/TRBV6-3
CASSFGALTGYGYTF
TGTGCCAGCAGTTTCGGTGCCTTAACGGGGTATGGCTACACCTTC
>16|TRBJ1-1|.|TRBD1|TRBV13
CASSPVGTGANTEAFF
TGTGCCAGCAGCCCCGTGGGGACAGGGGCGAACACTGAAGCTTTCTTT
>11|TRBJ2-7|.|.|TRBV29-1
CSVHWGYEQYF
TGCAGCGTTCATTGGGGCTACGAGCAGTACTTC
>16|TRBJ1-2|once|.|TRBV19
CASSMRFPRTNYGYTF
TGTGCCAGTAGTATGAGGTTCCCCCGCACTAACTATGGCTACACCTTC
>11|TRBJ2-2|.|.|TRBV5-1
CASRGGGELFF
TGCGCCAGCAGAGGGGGCGGGGAGCTGTTTTTT
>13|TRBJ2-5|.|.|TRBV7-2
CASSLDLLPIQYF
TGTGCCAGCAGCTTAGACCTCCTTCCGATTCAGTACTTC
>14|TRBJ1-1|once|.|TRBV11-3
CASSPIRGNTEAFF
TGTGCCAGCAGCCCCATTAGGGGGAACACTGAAGCTTTCTTT